This T cell receptor (beta chain) comes out of a study of T cell changes during pregnancy in multiple sclerosis. Assay used: immunoSEQ multiplex PCR; TCRdb lists only in-frame clones, some missing. This repertoire shows 30,000 to 40,000 clones, 75% to 95% found once; its top ten account for approximately 6.1%. The TCR originated in a female donor with multiple sclerosis, enrolled in a pregnancy study. Source: CD8+ T cells from peripheral blood mononuclear cells, taken in the second trimester of pregnancy.

CDR3 nucleotide sequence: TGTGCCAGCACCAGAGGGGGGGCTGAGGTTAATGAGCAGTTCTTC. Its translation: CASTRGGAEVNEQFF. J is TRBJ2-1 and V is TRBV9, with TRBD2 as a possible D gene (7 bases). Trimming pared 6 bases from V and 7 bases from J, leaving 20 bases between. The germline V gene encodes CDR1 SGDLS and CDR2 YYNGEE. The CDR3 spans 15 residues.